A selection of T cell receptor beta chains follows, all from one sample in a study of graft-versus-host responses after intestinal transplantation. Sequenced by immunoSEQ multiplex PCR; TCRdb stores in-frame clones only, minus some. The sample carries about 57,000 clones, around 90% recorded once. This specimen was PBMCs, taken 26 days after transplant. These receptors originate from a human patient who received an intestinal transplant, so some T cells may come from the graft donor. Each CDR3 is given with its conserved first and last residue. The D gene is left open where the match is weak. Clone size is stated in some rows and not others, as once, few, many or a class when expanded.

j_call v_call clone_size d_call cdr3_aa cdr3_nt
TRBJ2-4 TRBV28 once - CASSSEGPSAKNIQYF TGTGCCAGCAGTTCCGAGGGCCCATCGGCCAAAAACATTCAGTACTTC
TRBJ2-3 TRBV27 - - CASSKFNTDTQYF TGTGCCAGCAGTAAATTCAACACAGATACGCAGTATTTT
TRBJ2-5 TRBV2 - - CASSEAGGLETQYF TGTGCCAGCAGTGAAGCGGGGGGATTGGAGACCCAGTACTTC
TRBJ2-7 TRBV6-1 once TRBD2 CASSEGTSGPYEQYF TGTGCCAGCAGTGAAGGGACTAGCGGTCCCTACGAGCAGTACTTC
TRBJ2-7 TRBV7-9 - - CASSLGGVTRYEQYF TGTGCCAGCAGCTTAGGGGGGGTTACAAGGTACGAGCAGTACTTC
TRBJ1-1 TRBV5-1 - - CASSPKTGNTEAFF TGCGCCAGCAGCCCAAAAACAGGAAACACTGAAGCTTTCTTT
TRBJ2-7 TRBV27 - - CASSATGKGHEQYF TGTGCCAGCAGTGCTACAGGGAAAGGCCACGAGCAGTACTTC
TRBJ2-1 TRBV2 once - CASSVSVGRAYNEQFF TGTGCCAGCAGTGTTTCTGTGGGCCGCGCCTACAATGAGCAGTTCTTC
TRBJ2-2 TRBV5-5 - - CASSFRRDGATGELFF TGTGCCAGCAGCTTTCGGAGGGATGGGGCTACCGGGGAGCTGTTTTTT
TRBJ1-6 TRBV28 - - CASSSTPLSSSSYNSPLHF TGTGCCAGCAGTTCAACTCCCCTCAGCTCTAGCTCCTATAATTCACCCCTCCACTTT
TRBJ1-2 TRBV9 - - CASSVAAGRGFGYTF TGTGCCAGCAGCGTAGCTGCCGGGAGAGGATTTGGCTACACCTTC
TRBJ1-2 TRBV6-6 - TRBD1 CASIKTGGPKGYTF TGTGCCAGCATCAAGACAGGGGGCCCGAAGGGCTACACCTTC
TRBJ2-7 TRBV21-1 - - CASSRTGGEQYF TGTGCCAGCAGCAGGACAGGGGGCGAGCAGTACTTC
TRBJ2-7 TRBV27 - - CASSLGRSYEQYF TGTGCCAGCAGTTTGGGGAGGTCCTACGAGCAGTACTTC
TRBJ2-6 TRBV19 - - CASSPGGGYSGANVLTF TGTGCCAGTAGCCCAGGTGGCGGGTACTCTGGGGCCAACGTCCTGACTTTC
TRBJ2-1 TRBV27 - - CASSLSAFRAGSYNEQFF TGTGCCAGCAGTTTATCTGCTTTCAGAGCAGGGTCCTACAATGAGCAGTTCTTC
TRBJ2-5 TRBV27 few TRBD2 CASSMPGGETQYF TGTGCCAGCAGTATGCCGGGGGGAGAGACCCAGTACTTC
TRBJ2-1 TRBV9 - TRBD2 CASSVETGAGGHNEQFF TGTGCCAGCAGCGTAGAGACGGGCGCGGGAGGACACAATGAGCAGTTCTTC
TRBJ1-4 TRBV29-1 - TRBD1 CSVGRQGGSDEKLFF TGCAGCGTTGGTAGACAGGGCGGGTCGGATGAAAAACTGTTTTTT
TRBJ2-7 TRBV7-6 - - CASGPPGLTYEQYF TGTGCCAGCGGCCCCCCCGGACTTACCTACGAGCAGTACTTC
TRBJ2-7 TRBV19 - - CASSQGYEQYF TGTGCCAGTAGCCAGGGTTACGAGCAGTACTTC
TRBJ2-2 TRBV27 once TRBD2 CASSSRDGGTGELFF TGTGCCAGCAGTTCTCGGGACGGGGGGACCGGGGAGCTGTTTTTT
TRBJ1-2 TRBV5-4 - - CASSLEQGANYGYTF TGTGCCAGCAGCTTGGAACAGGGTGCTAACTATGGCTACACCTTC
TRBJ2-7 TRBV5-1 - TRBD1 CASSLASQGTGGAEQYF TGCGCCAGCAGCTTGGCCTCACAAGGGACAGGGGGCGCCGAGCAGTACTTC